The next 25 T cell receptor beta chains were all read from a single sample in a study of CD8 T cells in Susac syndrome. Reverse transcription of roughly 0.45 to 1 ug RNA was performed with random hexamers. TCRdb analysed the immunoSEQ multiplex PCR reads with MiXCR anew, one entry per CDR3 protein. The sample lists more than 100,000 distinct CDR3 sequences; roughly 94% were seen once. Specimen: CD8+ T cells from PBMCs. Source of these receptors: a human donor with Susac syndrome.

This clonotype showed up just a few times. The V gene is TRBV6-1, the J gene TRBJ2-7, with D uncertain. The length of the CDR3 is 12 residues. Germline-derived CDR1 and CDR2 are MNHNS and SASEGT. The V end was cut by 3 bases, the J end by 5 bases, with 8 bases between. In DNA, the CDR3 is TGTGCCAGCAGTGAGGGGATTCACGAGCAGTACTTC. Protein: CASSEGIHEQYF.

The rearrangement joins TRBV27 to TRBJ2-1; possibly TRBD2 for D (6 bases). The length of the CDR3 is 12 residues. Germline CDR1 MNHEY, CDR2 SMNVEV (reference sequence). The V end was cut by 5 bases, the J end by 10 bases, with 12 bases between. CDR3 in DNA: TGTGCCAGCAGTACGGGACTCCGCGAGCAGTTCTTC. Its translation: CASSTGLREQFF.

CDR3 protein: CASSQPSGSTDTQYF. The DNA of the CDR3 is TGCGCCAGCAGCCAGCCTAGCGGGAGCACAGATACGCAGTATTTT. The chain uses TRBV4-1 and TRBJ2-3, with 8 nucleotides matching TRBD2. J gave up 0 bases and V 3 bases, and 2 bases lay outside the gene matches. Germline loops: CDR1 MGHRA, CDR2 YSYEKL. The CDR3 length is 15 residues.

The chain recombines TRBV7-9 with TRBJ2-5; possible D gene TRBD2, 8 bases. The CDR3 totals 16 residues. Per the germline V gene, CDR1 is SEHNR and CDR2 is FQNEAQ (reference sequence). Trimming cost V 2 bases and J 5 bases, with 18 bases left between them. DNA of the CDR3: TGTGCCAGCAGCTTAATGTCGGGAGGGGGCTTGGAGACCCAGTACTTC. Translation gives CASSLMSGGGLETQYF.

This clonotype appeared once. DNA of the CDR3: TGTGCCAGCAGCTTAATATCGAACAATGAGCAGTTCTTC. Protein: CASSLISNNEQFF. The chain is built from TRBV7-9 and TRBJ2-1; the D is unclear. The CDR3 contains 13 residues. Deletions cut 2 bases from V and 5 bases from J, with 7 bases between. Germline loops: CDR1 SEHNR, CDR2 FQNEAQ (reference sequence).

V is TRBV7-9 and J is TRBJ2-1; 7 nucleotides match TRBD1. Germline V CDR1 and CDR2: SEHNR, FQNEAQ (reference sequence). V was clipped by 5 bases and J by 13 bases; unmatched bases: 8. The CDR3 runs 12 residues. The DNA for the CDR3 is TGTGCCAGCAGCCCCTCCGGGACAGACCAGTTCTTC. This encodes CASSPSGTDQFF.

The genes are TRBV4-1 and TRBJ2-7, with TRBD1 matching over 8 bases. Germline CDR1 reads MGHRA; CDR2 reads YSYEKL. The CDR3 extends over 15 amino acids. After removal of 2 bases from V and 2 bases from J, the junction contained 5 bases not matched to a gene. CDR3 DNA sequence: TGCGCCAGCAGCCAACAAGACAGGGGAGCCTACGAGCAGTACTTC. This gives the protein CASSQQDRGAYEQYF.

The rearrangement links TRBV20-1 to TRBJ2-4, with 10 nucleotides matching TRBD1. CDR1 and CDR2 from the germline V gene are DFQATT and SNEGSKA (reference sequence). Unmatched junction bases numbered 16, after V lost 1 base and J lost 7 bases. This CDR3 region has 18 residues. The CDR3 nucleotides read TGCAGTGCTAGAGCCCACCCCCGACAGGGGGCGCTCGGGAACATTCAGTACTTC. Translating it yields CSARAHPRQGALGNIQYF.

This chain connects TRBV3-1 to TRBJ2-7; possible D gene TRBD2, 5 bases. The CDR3 loop spans 14 amino acids. CDR1 LGHDT and CDR2 YNNKEL come from the germline V gene (reference sequence). The V gene lost 5 bases and the J gene lost 6 bases, with 17 bases spanning the gap. The CDR3 protein is CASSKTDSSFEQYF. DNA for the CDR3: TGTGCCAGCAGCAAAACGGACTCGTCTTTCGAGCAGTACTTC.

The chain couples TRBV25-1 to TRBJ2-1; no definite D call. V lost 1 base, J lost 10 bases, and 5 bases lay in between. Germline V gene data show CDR1 as MGHDK and CDR2 as SYGVNS. The CDR3 is 11 amino acids. The CDR3 DNA is TGTGCCAGCAGTGAATTTCTAGAGCAGTTCTTC. Translating it yields CASSEFLEQFF.

The rearrangement links TRBV10-3 to TRBJ2-7; maybe TRBD1 (7 bases). V was cut by 4 bases and J by 6 bases, with 13 bases left in between. This CDR3 has 13 residues. Germline V CDR1 and CDR2: ENHRY, SYGVKD. The CDR3 reads CAISGGDSVEQYF. DNA of the CDR3: TGTGCCATCAGTGGGGGGGACAGTGTCGAGCAGTACTTC.

The J gene is TRBJ2-1, the V gene TRBV6-1; 7 bases fit TRBD2. The CDR3 extends over 16 amino acids. Germline loops: CDR1 MNHNS, CDR2 SASEGT. Germline trimming cut 5 bases from V and 1 base from J; bases unmatched to any gene: 8. CDR3 in DNA: TGTGCCAGCAGTCGCCTACGGGGGGAGTCCTACAATGAGCAGTTCTTC. It translates to CASSRLRGESYNEQFF.

The rearrangement uses TRBV27 and TRBJ2-3; D uncertain. Trimming removed 2 bases from V and 5 bases from J, with 5 bases in between. CDR3 length equals 12 residues. The germline V gene has CDR1 MNHEY and CDR2 SMNVEV (reference sequence). The CDR3 DNA follows: TGTGCCAGCAGTTTAAGTGGAGATACGCAGTATTTT. Translation: CASSLSGDTQYF.

This clonotype was observed once. The chain links TRBV5-1 to TRBJ2-2; 10 nucleotides agree with TRBD2. CDR1 is SGHRS, CDR2 YFSETQ, per germline. The CDR3 sequence is 15 residues long. V dropped 0 bases and J dropped 4; count of bases not matched to a gene: 0. The CDR3 sequence is CASSLASGGTGELFF. The CDR3 coding sequence is TGCGCCAGCAGCTTGGCTAGCGGGGGCACCGGGGAGCTGTTTTTT.

This chain links TRBV7-2 with TRBJ2-7, with TRBD1 matching over 8 bases. V shed 2 bases and J 1 base; nucleotides not matched to a gene: 4. The CDR3 consists of 15 residues. Germline V CDR1 and CDR2: SGHTA, FQGNSA. Written as DNA, the CDR3 is TGTGCCAGCAGCTTATCAGGGGGCTCATCCTACGAGCAGTACTTC. Its translation is CASSLSGGSSYEQYF.

The genes are TRBV2 and TRBJ1-5; D call uncertain. Between the trimmed V and J ends, which lost 4 bases and 1 base, there was a span of 11 bases. Germline assignment: CDR1 SNHLY and CDR2 FYNNEI. This CDR3 contains 15 residues. DNA of the CDR3: TGTGCCAGCAGTGGGGTCCTAGAGAGCAATCAGCCCCAGCATTTT. This sequence encodes CASSGVLESNQPQHF.

This clonotype was picked up one time. The chain recombines TRBV6-2 or TRBV6-3 with TRBJ1-5, with TRBD1 identical over 10 bases. Germline CDR1 MNHEY, CDR2 SVGEGT. The CDR3 is 15 residues long. V lost 1 base and J lost 5; bases outside the gene matches: 2. The CDR3, as DNA: TGTGCCAGCAGTTACTGGGGGACAGGGGATCAGCCCCAGCATTTT. It encodes CASSYWGTGDQPQHF.

CDR3 sequence: CASTSGTGVWGNQPQHF. CDR3 sequence (DNA): TGTGCCAGCACTTCCGGGACAGGGGTGTGGGGCAATCAGCCCCAGCATTTT. The chain carries TRBV7-9 and TRBJ1-5; 10 bases align to TRBD1. V lost 7 bases to trimming and J lost 2 bases; unmatched junction nucleotides: 11. There are 17 residues in the CDR3. From germline, CDR1 is SEHNR and CDR2 FQNEAQ (reference sequence).

The gene calls are TRBV14 and TRBJ2-2; 9 bases are a match to TRBD1. Germline V gives CDR1 SGHDN, CDR2 FVKESK. The CDR3 has 15 amino acids. Germline trimming cut 6 bases from V and 2 bases from J; bases unmatched to any gene: 4. The CDR3 DNA reads TGTGCCAGCAGACAGGACAGGGGTAACACCGGGGAGCTGTTTTTT. This gives the protein CASRQDRGNTGELFF.

The chain's CDR3 is CSVPRGREAFF. DNA of the CDR3: TGCAGCGTCCCTAGGGGTAGGGAAGCTTTCTTT. J is TRBJ1-1 and V is TRBV29-1, with D possibly being TRBD1 (5 bases). V was trimmed by 6 bases and J by 8 bases, leaving 13 bases between them. Germline CDR1 is SQVTM and CDR2 is ANQGSEA. The CDR3 spans 11 residues.

J is TRBJ1-1 and V is TRBV20-1; D uncertain. V gave up 4 bases and J gave up 6 bases, with 9 bases separating them. The CDR3 runs to 11 residues. The germline gives CDR1 DFQATT, CDR2 SNEGSKA (reference sequence). In DNA, the CDR3 is TGCAGTGCTAACCGGCGCGCTGAAGCTTTCTTT. Its protein is CSANRRAEAFF.

As concerns this clonotype: An end of the junction does not agree with germline; a read error may underlie this. The V gene is TRBV11-2, the J gene TRBJ1-1; a weak D match, TRBD1 (5 bases). The CDR3 extends over 14 amino acids. CDR1 is SGHAT and CDR2 is FQNNGV in the germline V gene. The CDR3 loop reads CASSFMGDDTEVFF. The CDR3 nucleotides are TGTGCCAGCAGCTTCATGGGGGACGACACTGAAGTTTTCTTT.

The sample holds one count of this clonotype. The chain employs TRBV27 and TRBJ2-5, with D maybe TRBD2 (5 bases). CDR3 length equals 11 residues. The V gene lost 7 bases and the J gene lost 5 bases, with 8 bases spanning the gap. Germline values: CDR1 MNHEY, CDR2 SMNVEV (reference sequence). This CDR3 reads CASNSGETQYF. In nucleotides, the CDR3 is TGTGCCAGCAATTCGGGGGAGACCCAGTACTTC.

The chain employs TRBV13 and TRBJ1-2; D possibly corresponds to TRBD1 (6 bases). Trimming left V 5 bases short and J 2 bases short, with 15 bases between. This CDR3 comprises 15 residues. The germline V gene encodes CDR1 PRHDT and CDR2 FYEKMQ (reference sequence). The DNA for the CDR3 is TGTGCCAGCAGCATGGCGGCAGGGGTAAACTATGGCTACACCTTC. Amino acids: CASSMAAGVNYGYTF.

The chain employs TRBV6-5 and TRBJ1-1; TRBD1 is a possible D gene (6 bases). Germline-derived CDR1 and CDR2 are MNHEY and SVGAGI. The V end lost 0 bases, the J end lost 0 bases, and 14 bases lay between the germline ends. The CDR3 is 17 residues long. CDR3 sequence (DNA): TGTGCCAGCAGTTACTCTTCGGAAAAGGGGGTGAACACTGAAGCTTTCTTT. Protein sequence: CASSYSSEKGVNTEAFF.